The next 20 T cell receptor beta chains were all read from a single sample in a study of control samples from healthy donors and cancer patients (dated by TCRdb to about 2020). Libraries were constructed by the immunoSEQ multiplex PCR assay. This immuneACCESS table, as held by TCRdb, lists in-frame sequences with V and J called but not all clones. Of the missing ones, under half trace to an unresolved V gene in checked studies; the others have no known cause. For this sample there are about 130,000 clones; over 75% appear just once. The ten biggest clones cover approximately 3.2% of the sample. Sample: blood. The source is a man aged 50 to 60 in good health.

The chain joins TRBV3-1 (or the pseudogene TRBV3-2) to TRBJ2-7, with a possible D match to TRBD1 (7 bases). The germline V gene encodes CDR1 LGHDT and CDR2 YNNKEL (reference sequence). The V and J ends lost 9 bases and 2 bases respectively, with 14 bases between them. This CDR3 comprises 13 residues. The CDR3 DNA reads TGTGCCAGTACGCAGGGGGGCACCTACGAGCAGTACTTC. This encodes CASTQGGTYEQYF.

This chain joins TRBV9 and TRBJ1-1, with unresolved D. The CDR3 sequence is 13 residues long. Germline loops: CDR1 SGDLS, CDR2 YYNGEE. V lost 4 bases and J lost 6, with 13 bases in between. CDR3 protein: CASSLPPQAEAFF. Written as DNA, the CDR3 is TGTGCCAGCAGCCTACCCCCGCAGGCTGAAGCTTTCTTT.

This CDR3 reads CASSLPGVSAGTGELFF. CDR3 DNA sequence: TGTGCCAGCAGTTTACCAGGGGTGTCAGCGGGCACCGGGGAGCTGTTTTTT. The V and J genes are TRBV28 and TRBJ2-2; D is possibly TRBD1 or TRBD2 (6 bases each). CDR1 MDHEN and CDR2 SYDVKM come from the germline V gene. This CDR3 comprises 17 residues. Trimming removed 2 bases from V and 4 bases from J, with 17 bases in between.

The chain joins TRBV24-1 to TRBJ2-3; weak D call: TRBD2 (5 bases). This CDR3 region has 16 residues. The ends were cut back, 7 bases at V and 1 base at J, with 17 bases in the middle. Germline V gives CDR1 KGHDR, CDR2 SFDVKD. CDR3 DNA sequence: TGTGCCACCAGCACCATTGCCGGGGTCGGCACAGATACGCAGTATTTT. Translation gives CATSTIAGVGTDTQYF.

The CDR3 region has the DNA TGCGCCAGCAGCTTGGGGTCAGGTGGGGGGCGCACAGATACGCAGTATTTT. Protein: CASSLGSGGGRTDTQYF. The gene calls are TRBV5-1 and TRBJ2-3; D is tentatively TRBD1 or TRBD2 (6 bases each). V lost 0 bases to trimming and J lost 1 base, with 15 bases between them. The germline V gene encodes CDR1 SGHRS and CDR2 YFSETQ. The CDR3 length is 17 residues. Complete variable domain (other parts from reference TRBV5-1 and TRBJ2-3): KAGVTQTPRYLIKTRGQQVTLSCSPISGHRSVSWYQQTPGQGLQFLFEYFSETQRNKGNFPGRFSGRQFSNSRSEMNVSTLELGDSALYLCASSLGSGGGRTDTQYFGPGTRLTVL.

This CDR3 is CASSYGDGYTF. The DNA of the CDR3 is TGTGCCAGCAGTTACGGCGATGGCTACACCTTC. V is TRBV6-5 and J is TRBJ1-2; D gene unclear. This CDR3 has 11 amino acids. CDR1 is MNHEY, CDR2 SVGAGI, per germline. Between the trimmed V and J ends, which lost 2 bases and 6 bases, there was a span of 4 bases.

The V and J genes are TRBV2 and TRBJ2-7; 7 nucleotides match TRBD1. Unmatched junction bases numbered 11, after V lost 10 bases and J lost 5 bases. The CDR3 covers 13 residues. Germline loops: CDR1 SNHLY, CDR2 FYNNEI. As DNA, the CDR3 is TGTGCCACCACGAAGACAGGGATCCACGAGCAGTACTTC. Its translation: CATTKTGIHEQYF.

J is TRBJ2-7 and V is TRBV28; 8 nucleotides agree with TRBD1. V dropped 5 bases and J dropped 2; count of bases not matched to a gene: 5. Germline V lookup: CDR1 MDHEN, CDR2 SYDVKM. This CDR3 region has 14 residues. In DNA form, the CDR3 reads TGTGCCAGCAGTCGTGGACAGGGCCCCTACGAGCAGTACTTC. Protein product: CASSRGQGPYEQYF.

The J gene is TRBJ1-2, the V gene TRBV4-1; no definite D call. The CDR3 has 16 residues. Germline loops: CDR1 MGHRA, CDR2 YSYEKL. V lost 6 bases and J lost 4, with 21 bases in between. The CDR3, as DNA: TGCGCCAGCAGTCGGGAAGGAAGGGTCGTGGCCTATGGCTACACCTTC. This codes for CASSREGRVVAYGYTF.

This chain joins TRBV19 and TRBJ2-2; 11 bases match TRBD1. The CDR3 is 14 amino acids. Germline V lookup: CDR1 LNHDA, CDR2 SQIVND (reference sequence). V lost 5 bases, J lost 4 bases, and 0 bases stayed unmatched. For the CDR3, the DNA is TGTGCCAGTAGTGGGACAGGGGGCACCGGGGAGCTGTTTTTT. It codes for CASSGTGGTGELFF.

V gene TRBV6-5 combines with J gene TRBJ1-1; D possibly corresponds to TRBD1 (6 bases). V was trimmed by 6 bases and J by 4 bases, leaving 12 bases between them. Germline-derived CDR1 and CDR2 are MNHEY and SVGAGI. The CDR3 is made up of 13 amino acids. CDR3 DNA sequence: TGTGCCAGCAGACGCACAGGGTTCACTGAAGCTTTCTTT. Translation gives CASRRTGFTEAFF.

As regards this clone: Other DNA sequences in the sample encode the same CDR3. CDR3 nucleotides: TGCGCCAGCAGCTTTGGGCAAAGCACAGATACGCAGTATTTT. As protein: CASSFGQSTDTQYF. The gene calls are TRBV5-1 and TRBJ2-3, with D uncertain. CDR1 SGHRS and CDR2 YFSETQ come from the germline V gene. The V end lost 2 bases, the J end lost 0 bases, and 7 bases lay between the germline ends. This CDR3 comprises 14 residues.

The genes are TRBV15 and TRBJ2-5; 9 bases agree with TRBD1. The CDR3 spans 16 residues. Trimming at V came to 2 bases and at J to 5 bases, leaving 9 bases not matched to a gene. The germline V gene has CDR1 LNHNV and CDR2 YYDKDF (reference sequence). CDR3 residues: CATSRFGTGFNETQYF. The CDR3 region has the DNA TGTGCCACCAGCAGATTCGGGACAGGGTTTAACGAGACCCAGTACTTC.

A single count supports this clone. The chain recombines TRBV5-1 with TRBJ2-7; TRBD1 matches 11 bases. Germline lookup yields CDR1 SGHRS and CDR2 YFSETQ. The CDR3 is 14 amino acids. With 4 bases clipped from V and 10 bases from J, the junction kept 10 bases outside the gene matches. CDR3 nucleotides: TGCGCCAGCAGCCCGTCGGGACAGGGGGTATATCAGTACTTC. Translating gives CASSPSGQGVYQYF.

V gene TRBV4-1 combines with J gene TRBJ2-5, with D perhaps matching TRBD2 (5 bases). This CDR3 comprises 14 residues. Germline CDR1 MGHRA, CDR2 YSYEKL. The V end was cut by 4 bases, the J end by 5 bases, with 14 bases between. CDR3 in DNA: TGCGCCAGCAGCCCCGGGATCCTCCAGGAGACCCAGTACTTC. Protein: CASSPGILQETQYF.

The chain uses TRBV11-2 and TRBJ2-7, with TRBD1 as a possible D gene (5 bases). Germline-derived CDR1 and CDR2 are SGHAT and FQNNGV. The CDR3 consists of 13 residues. Trimming pared 0 bases from V and 7 bases from J, leaving 10 bases between. The CDR3 nucleotides read TGTGCCAGCAGCTTAGACAGGGCTTGGGAGCAGTACTTC. It specifies CASSLDRAWEQYF.

The chain joins TRBV3-1 (or the pseudogene TRBV3-2) to TRBJ1-1, with D perhaps matching TRBD1 (5 bases). The length of the CDR3 is 13 residues. V lost 3 bases and J lost 5, with 10 bases in between. Germline V gene sequence: CDR1 LGHDT, CDR2 YNNKEL (reference sequence). Written as DNA, the CDR3 is TGTGCCAGCAGCCACCGAAGGGGAACTGAAGCTTTCTTT. It translates to CASSHRRGTEAFF.

The V and J genes are TRBV19 and TRBJ1-5; D ambiguous. With 8 bases removed from V and 4 bases from J, the gap between germline ends came to 12 bases. CDR1 and CDR2 from the germline V gene are LNHDA and SQIVND (reference sequence). CDR3 length: 13 residues. The CDR3 DNA sequence: TGTGCCAGTTCGGCTAGGGCTAATCAGCCCCAGCATTTT. Protein product: CASSARANQPQHF.

This clone was observed once. The V and J genes are TRBV7-8 and TRBJ1-1; D might be TRBD1 (5 bases). CDR1 is SGHVS and CDR2 is FQNEAQ in the germline V gene. The CDR3 loop spans 15 amino acids. The V gene lost 1 base and the J gene lost 0 bases, with 9 bases spanning the gap. The CDR3 nucleotides read TGTGCCAGCAGCTTAGGTTGGGGGATGAACACTGAAGCTTTCTTT. The encoded protein is CASSLGWGMNTEAFF.

The genes are TRBV29-1 and TRBJ1-2, with D possibly matching TRBD1 (5 bases). The CDR3 is 13 residues long. The ends were cut back, 7 bases at V and 3 bases at J, with 15 bases in the middle. CDR1 SQVTM and CDR2 ANQGSEA come from the germline V gene. The CDR3 is CSAGTAPDYGYTF. The CDR3 nucleotides are TGCAGCGCGGGGACTGCACCCGACTATGGCTACACCTTC.